This T cell receptor (beta chain) was found in a study of identical twins. Study results and limitations: Zero-insertion results could be subject to partial confounding by invariant MAIT and iNKT cells.

CDR3 length: 14 amino acids. Germline V gene lookup returns CDR1 MDHEN and CDR2 SYDVKM. Trimming shortened V by 5 bases and J by 6 bases, and 13 bases separated the two germline ends. No donor was unhealthy or non-Caucasian. Ten or more counts support this clonotype. Antigen specificity is unknown. The authors used template switching to add a universal primer site and gave cDNA unique molecular identifiers. Each CDR3 protein gets one entry after TCRdb re-called the 5' RACE reads with MiXCR. The table shows approximately 470,000 distinct CDR3 sequences, with about 14% occurring only once. These data are also associated with another study on yellow fever vaccine responses in identical twins. This second study says: Reportedly, twins' vaccine T cell responses looked partly convergent and partly personalized.

V and J are TRBV28 and TRBJ1-4; D is unresolved. The sequence was collected from a woman younger than 30 in good health. Material: CD4+ T cells sorted from blood. CDR3 bases: TGTGCCAGCAGTCTGGACGGCTCATATGAAAAACTGTTTTTT. This gives the protein CASSLDGSYEKLFF.